The clone carrying this T cell receptor beta chain has just a few counts. What it binds is unknown. The data derive from a study of beta chain features in type 1 diabetes. Study-wide points: All four CD4+ subsets of Type 1 diabetes patients contained TCRB CDR3s that were moderately but significantly shorter. PCR might preferentially amplify shorter templates, equally in patients and controls.

Sequenced material consisted of expressed TCRB transcripts (all of the isolated RNA was reverse transcribed). Sequencing used immunoSEQ multiplex PCR; TCRdb keeps in-frame clones, though not all of them. The table includes nearly 700,000 clones, 13% detected once. Sorted populations all exceeded 95% purity. The junction had 5 bases not matched to a gene; V was cut back by 2 bases and J by 2 bases. Per germline, CDR1 KGHSH and CDR2 LQKENI. CDR3 length: 15 amino acids. The sequenced sample consisted of naive CD4+ T cells from blood. This chain joins TRBV18 and TRBJ2-7; 8 bases agree with TRBD1. This sequence originates from a man aged 18 to 35 with type 1 diabetes. The CDR3 bases are TGTGCCAGCTCACCAAGACAGGGGAGGCCCTACGAGCAGTACTTC. This sequence encodes CASSPRQGRPYEQYF. The full variable domain, in which reference TRBV18 and TRBJ2-7 provide the parts outside the CDR3, is NAGVMQNPRHLVRRRGQEARLRCSPMKGHSHVYWYRQLPEEGLKFMVYLQKENIIDESGMPKERFSAEFPKEGPSILRIQQVVRGDSAAYFCASSPRQGRPYEQYFGPGTRLTVT.